This T cell receptor beta chain was sequenced in a study of T cells after yellow fever vaccination. Overall study context: SMART-Seq v4 Ultra Low Input prepared the low-cell-number fractions. General observations from the study: Reappearance after the booster was observed for most primary-vaccination clones (roughly 97% CD4, about 91% CD8). Overall, a small share of clonotypes was seen in both CD4 and CD8 compartments.

CDR1 MDHEN and CDR2 SYDVKM come from the germline V gene. This CDR3 has 13 amino acids. The V segment lost 8 bases and the J segment 9 bases; nucleotides outside the gene matches: 2. As to this clonotype: Its specificity is unknown.

One entry per CDR3 protein, called by TCRdb with MiXCR from the 5' RACE reads. The table lists roughly 32,000 distinct CDR3 sequences, around 4.8% of them singletons, with 45% to 50% in the top ten. J is TRBJ2-1 and V is TRBV28; 15 bases align to TRBD2. The TCR originated in a man aged 25-45 years who received the YFV17D yellow fever vaccine. The sequencing used CD8+ T cells sorted from PBMCs, collected 5 days after the yellow fever booster vaccination. CDR3 DNA: TGTGCCAGCGTGGGACTAGCGGGAGGTGAGCAGTTCTTC. The encoded protein is CASVGLAGGEQFF.